This TCR beta chain is drawn from a study of radiotherapy plus CTLA-4 blockade in lung cancer. V lost 4 bases and J lost 0; bases outside the gene matches: 16. The germline V gene has CDR1 MDHEN and CDR2 SYDVKM. There are 19 residues in the CDR3. The protocol was immunoSEQ multiplex PCR, while the TCRdb copy is restricted to in-frame clones and leaves out a portion. This sample has 30,000 to 35,000 clones, with approximately 78% found just once. This clonotype originated in a human donor with non-small cell lung cancer that progressed on radiotherapy plus ipilimumab. The J gene is TRBJ1-2, the V gene TRBV28, with 8 bases fitting TRBD1. The specimen was peripheral blood, collected from a patient treated with radiotherapy plus ipilimumab. CDR3 sequence: CASSSQISDRGPSNYGYTF. The CDR3 nucleotides are TGTGCCAGCAGTTCCCAAATATCCGACAGGGGTCCTTCTAACTATGGCTACACCTTC.